The 22 T cell receptor beta chains in this list originate from one sample, sequenced in a study of blood T cell repertoires in COVID-19. Sequencing was performed with immunoSEQ multiplex PCR; in TCRdb, only in-frame clones are kept and a portion is missing. The sample carries tens of thousands of clones, about 77% recorded once. The sample taken for sequencing was peripheral blood. All receptors derive from a man in his 60s with acute or convalescent COVID-19.

This clone was detected only a few times. This rearrangement joins TRBV28 to TRBJ1-2, with 9 nucleotides matching TRBD1. Germline-derived CDR1 and CDR2 are MDHEN and SYDVKM. After removal of 4 bases from V and 4 bases from J, the junction contained 13 bases not matched to a gene. The CDR3 has 17 amino acids. CDR3 DNA: TGTGCCAGCAGTTCCCCAATGACAGGGGGGGCCCGCTATGGCTACACCTTC. Translating it yields CASSSPMTGGARYGYTF.

The V gene is TRBV6-1, the J gene TRBJ2-2, with TRBD2 matching over 7 bases. Germline CDR1 MNHNS, CDR2 SASEGT. After removal of 4 bases from V and 0 bases from J, the junction contained 5 bases not matched to a gene. The CDR3 covers 16 residues. Here the CDR3 DNA reads TGTGCCAGCAGTGGACCAGCGGGACCGAACACCGGGGAGCTGTTTTTT. This codes for CASSGPAGPNTGELFF.

This chain links TRBV29-1 with TRBJ2-1; 16 bases fit TRBD2. Looked up from germline, CDR1 is SQVTM and CDR2 is ANQGSEA. CDR3 length: 17 residues. The trim removed 7 bases at V and 3 bases at J, leaving 9 bases unmatched. CDR3 residues: CSAFGTSGRGNYNEQFF. The CDR3 nucleotides read TGCAGCGCCTTCGGGACTAGCGGGAGGGGCAACTACAATGAGCAGTTCTTC.

This chain connects TRBV25-1 to TRBJ1-4, with no clear D. The germline gives CDR1 MGHDK, CDR2 SYGVNS. This CDR3 spans 16 amino acids. V gave up 3 bases and J gave up 0 bases, with 11 bases separating them. The DNA for the CDR3 is TGTGCCAGCAGTGACCCAGTTCAATCAACTAATGAAAAACTGTTTTTT. This sequence encodes CASSDPVQSTNEKLFF.

This clone was observed once. The genes are TRBV5-3 and TRBJ1-5, with TRBD1 matching over 12 bases. TRBV5-3 qualifies as an ORF whose function is uncertain. The CDR3 runs to 21 residues. The V gene end was trimmed by 3 bases and the J gene end by 6 bases; junction bases not matched to a gene: 22. Here the CDR3 DNA reads TGTGCCAGAAGCTACCATACGATTTTCCGGGACAGGGGGCGGTCGGGTCAGCCCCAGCATTTT. Translated, it gives CARSYHTIFRDRGRSGQPQHF.

V gene TRBV27 combines with J gene TRBJ1-5, with D uncertain. There are 13 residues in the CDR3. V lost 4 bases to trimming and J lost 2 bases, with 6 bases between them. Germline V gene data show CDR1 as MNHEY and CDR2 as SMNVEV (reference sequence). This chain's CDR3 is CASSSVGNQPQHF. The CDR3 nucleotides read TGTGCCAGCAGTTCAGTCGGCAATCAGCCCCAGCATTTT.

V is TRBV5-1 and J is TRBJ2-3; 10 bases are shared with TRBD1. The V gene's germline CDR1 is SGHRS and CDR2 YFSETQ. CDR3 length: 16 residues. Trimming took 5 bases from V and 3 from J; bases not matched to a gene: 9. The CDR3 coding sequence is TGCGCCAGCAGGAAAAGTATGGGACAGGGGACAGATACGCAGTATTTT. It encodes CASRKSMGQGTDTQYF.

The CDR3, as DNA: TGTGCCAGCTCAAGAGCAGATACGCAGTATTTT. This gives the protein CASSRADTQYF. This chain links TRBV18 with TRBJ2-3; D is unclear. CDR3 length: 11 amino acids. From germline, CDR1 is KGHSH and CDR2 LQKENI. V shed 5 bases and J shed 4 bases, with 4 bases lying between them.

The chain couples TRBV5-1 to TRBJ1-2, with 10 bases fitting TRBD1. V shed 4 bases, J shed 7 bases, and the junction held 7 bases outside the gene matches. Per germline, CDR1 SGHRS and CDR2 YFSETQ. CDR3 size: 14 residues. CDR3 in amino acids: CASSVDRGAGGYTF. In DNA form, the CDR3 reads TGCGCCAGCAGCGTGGACAGGGGGGCGGGTGGCTACACCTTC. The entire variable domain, with the rest obtained from reference TRBV5-1 and TRBJ1-2, is as follows: KAGVTQTPRYLIKTRGQQVTLSCSPISGHRSVSWYQQTPGQGLQFLFEYFSETQRNKGNFPGRFSGRQFSNSRSEMNVSTLELGDSALYLCASSVDRGAGGYTFGSGTRLTVV.

V and J are TRBV11-1 and TRBJ2-7; 7 bases are a match to TRBD1. Germline V gene lookup returns CDR1 SGHAT and CDR2 FQDESV (reference sequence). The CDR3 length is 15 residues. The V segment lost 3 bases and the J segment 2 bases; nucleotides outside the gene matches: 7. As DNA, the CDR3 is TGTGCCAGCAGCTTTAGAGGGGGACAGACCTACGAGCAGTACTTC. This codes for CASSFRGGQTYEQYF. The variable domain in full, with the rest retrieved from reference TRBV11-1 and TRBJ2-7, is EAEVAQSPRYKITEKSQAVAFWCDPISGHATLYWYRQILGQGPELLVQFQDESVVDDSQLPKDRFSAERLKGVDSTLKIQPAELGDSAMYLCASSFRGGQTYEQYFGPGTRLTVT.

The gene calls are TRBV13 and TRBJ2-1; D is perhaps TRBD1 (5 bases). The CDR3 covers 14 residues. Looked up from germline, CDR1 is PRHDT and CDR2 is FYEKMQ (reference sequence). V was pared by 0 bases and J by 7 bases, with 10 bases between. The CDR3 here is CASSLGQDPNEQFF. In DNA, the CDR3 is TGTGCCAGCAGCTTAGGACAGGATCCTAATGAGCAGTTCTTC.

The rearrangement joins TRBV10-2 to TRBJ2-2; no definite D call. Germline lookup yields CDR1 WSHSY and CDR2 SAAADI. The CDR3 extends over 16 amino acids. Trimming took 2 bases from V and 0 from J, leaving 10 bases between them. CDR3 loop: CASSEGRRSNTGELFF. The DNA for the CDR3 is TGCGCCAGCAGTGAGGGTCGGAGATCGAACACCGGGGAGCTGTTTTTT.

This clone has a handful of counts. The chain employs TRBV4-2 and TRBJ1-5; D is undetermined. Trimming left V 0 bases short and J 3 bases short, with 12 bases between. The CDR3 is 16 residues long. The germline CDR1 and CDR2 sequences are LGHNA and YNFKEQ. CDR3: CASSQDGGSYNQPQHF. DNA of the CDR3: TGTGCCAGCAGCCAAGATGGAGGGAGCTACAATCAGCCCCAGCATTTT.

This clone was detected once. The chain recombines TRBV2 with TRBJ1-1; perhaps TRBD1 as D (5 bases). Trimming pared 7 bases from V and 0 bases from J, leaving 9 bases between. CDR1 SNHLY and CDR2 FYNNEI come from the germline V gene. The CDR3 length is 13 residues. The CDR3 DNA sequence: TGTGCCAGCAACCCAGGGATGAACACTGAAGCTTTCTTT. Amino acids: CASNPGMNTEAFF. Based on the CDR3 plus reference TRBV2 and TRBJ1-1, the full variable domain is EPEVTQTPSHQVTQMGQEVILRCVPISNHLYFYWYRQILGQKVEFLVSFYNNEISEKSEIFDDQFSVERPDGSNFTLKIRSTKLEDSAMYFCASNPGMNTEAFFGQGTRLTVV.

The chain joins TRBV24-1 to TRBJ2-1; TRBD2 agrees at 15 bases. The CDR3 is 17 residues long. Germline CDR1 and CDR2: KGHDR and SFDVKD. V dropped 2 bases and J dropped 4; count of bases not matched to a gene: 2. CDR3 sequence reads: CATSDSGTSGRYNEQFF. DNA for the CDR3: TGTGCCACCAGTGATTCCGGGACTAGCGGGAGGTACAATGAGCAGTTCTTC.

The chain carries TRBV7-9 and TRBJ2-3, with D tentatively TRBD2 (6 bases). The CDR3 sequence is 17 residues long. Deletions cut 2 bases from V and 6 bases from J, with 21 bases between. Germline values: CDR1 SEHNR, CDR2 FQNEAQ (reference sequence). CDR3 residues: CASSLRGNGGGGDTQYF. DNA of the CDR3: TGTGCCAGCAGCTTACGGGGAAACGGGGGAGGAGGGGATACGCAGTATTTT. The full variable domain, with the rest looked up from reference TRBV7-9 and TRBJ2-3, is DTGVSQNPRHKITKRGQNVTFRCDPISEHNRLYWYRQTLGQGPEFLTYFQNEAQLEKSRLLSDRFSAERPKGSFSTLEIQRTEQGDSAMYLCASSLRGNGGGGDTQYFGPGTRLTVL.

The rearrangement joins TRBV5-8 to TRBJ2-5; D uncertain. The germline V gene has CDR1 SGHTS and CDR2 YDEGEE. V lost 2 bases and J lost 5, with 4 bases in between. The CDR3 runs to 11 residues. The CDR3 protein is CASSFSETQYF. As DNA, the CDR3 is TGTGCCAGCAGCTTCTCGGAGACCCAGTACTTC.

The V gene is TRBV4-2, the J gene TRBJ2-1, with 15 bases fitting TRBD2. Germline trimming cut 0 bases from V and 4 bases from J; bases unmatched to any gene: 7. From germline, CDR1 is LGHNA and CDR2 YNFKEQ. The CDR3 has 19 amino acids. The CDR3 DNA is TGTGCCAGCAGCCAAGACGGACTAGCGGGAGGGCTAGGATACAATGAGCAGTTCTTC. Translation: CASSQDGLAGGLGYNEQFF.

This chain joins TRBV28 and TRBJ1-5; 12 nucleotides agree with TRBD1. The germline V gene encodes CDR1 MDHEN and CDR2 SYDVKM. This CDR3 has 17 residues. Trimming cost V 6 bases and J 4 bases; bases outside gene matches: 10. Here the CDR3 DNA reads TGTGCCAGCAGACTACTGGGACAGGGGGCCTTAAATCAGCCCCAGCATTTT. This codes for CASRLLGQGALNQPQHF.

The V gene is TRBV27, the J gene TRBJ2-6; D ambiguous. Looked up from germline, CDR1 is MNHEY and CDR2 is SMNVEV (reference sequence). V was trimmed by 6 bases and J by 4 bases, leaving 13 bases between them. This CDR3 spans 15 amino acids. The CDR3, as DNA: TGTGCCAGCAGCGGTACTTCCTGGGGGGCCAACGTCCTGACTTTC. Amino acid sequence: CASSGTSWGANVLTF.

This sequence joins TRBV28 and TRBJ1-3; 11 bases are shared with TRBD1. After removal of 11 bases from V and 0 bases from J, the junction contained 0 bases not matched to a gene. The CDR3 has 13 amino acids. Germline V gives CDR1 MDHEN, CDR2 SYDVKM. CDR3 residues: CAGTGGSGNTIYF. CDR3 coding DNA: TGTGCCGGGACAGGGGGCTCTGGAAACACCATATATTTT.

The chain couples TRBV5-6 to TRBJ2-7; TRBD1 aligns across 9 bases. Germline assignment: CDR1 SGHDT and CDR2 YYEEEE. CDR3 length: 16 amino acids. Trimming cost V 4 bases and J 4 bases; bases outside gene matches: 12. CDR3: CASSGGYRDRVYEQYF. CDR3 DNA sequence: TGTGCCAGCAGCGGAGGTTACCGGGACAGGGTGTACGAGCAGTACTTC.